This entry lists 16 T cell receptor beta chains sequenced from one sample in a study of persistence of HIV-infected CD4 T cells. These receptors' antigens are unknown. Nonspecific anti-CD3/anti-CD28 bead stimulation represents the broad CD4+ T cell repertoire. Responding CD4+ T cells were sorted by upregulation of both CD40 ligand and CD69. The immunoSEQ assay was version 4, run in survey mode. Profiling relied on immunoSEQ multiplex PCR, and the TCRdb table lists in-frame clones only, not all of them. The sample lists 40,000 to 55,000 clones; around 89% were seen once. The starting material was CD4+ T cells sorted from PBMCs after approximately 18-hour stimulation, obtained from a patient who received antiretroviral therapy. These receptors all stem from an adult woman with HIV who was CMV-seropositive.

V usage is TRBV7-3 and J usage is TRBJ2-5; 9 nucleotides align to TRBD1. V dropped 5 bases and J dropped 4; count of bases not matched to a gene: 8. Germline assignment: CDR1 SGHTA and CDR2 FQGTGA. This CDR3 is built from 15 residues. CDR3 residues: CASSRQGGLGETQYF. The CDR3 coding sequence is TGTGCCAGCAGCCGACAGGGGGGGCTGGGAGAGACCCAGTACTTC.

CDR3 residues: CASSTGDRHYGYTF. The CDR3 coding sequence is TGTGCCAGTAGTACAGGGGACAGGCACTATGGCTACACCTTC. The chain links TRBV19 to TRBJ1-2, with 8 bases that match TRBD1. Germline CDR1 LNHDA, CDR2 SQIVND (reference sequence). The CDR3 length is 14 residues. The V segment lost 4 bases and the J segment 3 bases; nucleotides outside the gene matches: 4.

This rearrangement joins TRBV5-1 to TRBJ1-1, with D hard to call. Germline CDR1 reads SGHRS; CDR2 reads YFSETQ. The CDR3 sequence is 13 residues long. Trimming removed 0 bases at V and 0 bases at J, with 3 bases between. In DNA form, the CDR3 reads TGCGCCAGCAGCTTGGGGTTGAACACTGAAGCTTTCTTT. This sequence encodes CASSLGLNTEAFF.

This sequence joins TRBV5-4 and TRBJ2-2, with D maybe TRBD1 (6 bases). The CDR3 covers 15 residues. V was pared by 4 bases and J by 6 bases, with 16 bases between. Germline values: CDR1 SGHNT, CDR2 YYREEE (reference sequence). Written as DNA, the CDR3 is TGTGCCAGCAGCATTGGACAGTTCCCAGCCGGGGAGCTGTTTTTT. It is translated as CASSIGQFPAGELFF.

The chain combines TRBV5-1 with TRBJ1-4; no clear D gene. Germline V gives CDR1 SGHRS, CDR2 YFSETQ. Trimming left V 1 base short and J 5 bases short, with 15 bases between. This CDR3 contains 16 residues. In DNA, the CDR3 is TGCGCCAGCAGCTTGTCCGGTCGACAAGGGAATGAAAAACTGTTTTTT. This sequence encodes CASSLSGRQGNEKLFF. The complete variable domain, with remaining parts taken from reference TRBV5-1 and TRBJ1-4, reads KAGVTQTPRYLIKTRGQQVTLSCSPISGHRSVSWYQQTPGQGLQFLFEYFSETQRNKGNFPGRFSGRQFSNSRSEMNVSTLELGDSALYLCASSLSGRQGNEKLFFGSGTQLSVL.

This clone was detected a few times. The rearrangement joins TRBV28 to TRBJ1-5, with D perhaps TRBD1 (5 bases). V was shortened by 5 bases and J by 1 base, with 12 bases between the two germline ends. This CDR3 spans 15 amino acids. Germline values: CDR1 MDHEN, CDR2 SYDVKM. This CDR3 reads CASSPPGGSNQPQHF. CDR3 sequence (DNA): TGTGCCAGCAGTCCACCGGGGGGGAGCAATCAGCCCCAGCATTTT.

CDR3 in amino acids: CASSRQSGLVVPGELFF. The CDR3 DNA reads as TGCGCCAGCAGCCGACAATCGGGACTAGTGGTCCCCGGGGAGCTGTTTTTT. This chain uses TRBV4-1 with TRBJ2-2; 8 nucleotides line up with TRBD2. J gave up 6 bases and V 4 bases, and 13 bases lay outside the gene matches. The length of the CDR3 is 17 residues. Germline V gives CDR1 MGHRA, CDR2 YSYEKL.

The chain is built from TRBV29-1 and TRBJ1-2; 9 bases align to TRBD1. V dropped 7 bases and J dropped 6; count of bases not matched to a gene: 9. Germline values: CDR1 SQVTM, CDR2 ANQGSEA. The CDR3 sequence is 13 residues long. The CDR3 sequence is CSAKPTGGHGYTF. DNA of the CDR3: TGCAGCGCCAAACCGACAGGGGGGCATGGCTACACCTTC.

This clone was picked up a small number of times. The V and J genes are TRBV5-1 and TRBJ2-3, with TRBD2 identical over 9 bases. The germline CDR1 and CDR2 sequences are SGHRS and YFSETQ. The V segment lost 0 bases and the J segment 4 bases; nucleotides outside the gene matches: 3. The CDR3 runs 15 residues. CDR3 coding DNA: TGCGCCAGCAGCTTGGCGGCGGGGGGGCCAGATACGCAGTATTTT. This translates into CASSLAAGGPDTQYF.

The chain combines TRBV2 with TRBJ1-1; D might be TRBD1 (6 bases). The germline V gene has CDR1 SNHLY and CDR2 FYNNEI. CDR3 length: 13 residues. V lost 7 bases and J lost 1, with 10 bases in between. CDR3 DNA sequence: TGTGCCAGCACCACGGACAGGAACACTGAAGCTTTCTTT. It yields the protein CASTTDRNTEAFF.

This clone showed up just once. The chain joins TRBV5-1 to TRBJ1-2, with TRBD1 identical over 10 bases. Trimming took 3 bases from V and 4 from J; bases not matched to a gene: 3. This CDR3 has 14 residues. The V gene's germline CDR1 is SGHRS and CDR2 YFSETQ. CDR3: CASSSGTGVYGYTF. Here the CDR3 DNA reads TGCGCCAGCAGCTCTGGGACAGGGGTCTATGGCTACACCTTC. The complete variable domain, with remaining parts taken from reference TRBV5-1 and TRBJ1-2, reads KAGVTQTPRYLIKTRGQQVTLSCSPISGHRSVSWYQQTPGQGLQFLFEYFSETQRNKGNFPGRFSGRQFSNSRSEMNVSTLELGDSALYLCASSSGTGVYGYTFGSGTRLTVV.

The V gene is TRBV5-4, the J gene TRBJ2-3; a possible D gene is TRBD1 (6 bases). This CDR3 has 16 amino acids. Germline V gene data show CDR1 as SGHNT and CDR2 as YYREEE (reference sequence). V dropped 2 bases and J dropped 4 bases, with 17 bases sitting between them. CDR3 residues: CASSLGIVGASDTQYF. The CDR3 DNA reads as TGTGCCAGCAGCTTAGGCATTGTGGGGGCCTCAGATACGCAGTATTTT.

The J gene is TRBJ2-5, the V gene TRBV24-1; D tentatively fits TRBD1 or TRBD2 (7 bases each). V was pared by 4 bases and J by 1 base, with 15 bases between. The CDR3 is made up of 16 amino acids. Germline assignment: CDR1 KGHDR and CDR2 SFDVKD. The CDR3 here is CATSDPGGQTQETQYF. The DNA for the CDR3 is TGTGCCACCAGTGACCCGGGGGGACAGACCCAAGAGACCCAGTACTTC.

V gene TRBV27 combines with J gene TRBJ1-1; D perhaps matches TRBD1 (6 bases). Looked up from germline, CDR1 is MNHEY and CDR2 is SMNVEV (reference sequence). Trimming pared 4 bases from V and 1 base from J, leaving 7 bases between. This CDR3 is 13 amino acids long. The CDR3 sequence is CASSSGANTEAFF. The DNA for the CDR3 is TGTGCCAGCAGTTCAGGGGCGAACACTGAAGCTTTCTTT.

CDR3 DNA sequence: TGTGCCAGCAGTGAAGCTTCATCCCCCGGGTATGGCTACACCTTC. Translating gives CASSEASSPGYGYTF. The rearrangement links TRBV6-1 to TRBJ1-2; no firm D call. Trimming took 0 bases from V and 5 from J, leaving 13 bases between them. This CDR3 has 15 residues. Germline lookup yields CDR1 MNHNS and CDR2 SASEGT.

The chain has TRBV7-2 and TRBJ2-1; no firm D call. The germline V and J ends were trimmed by 5 bases and 4 bases, with 15 bases remaining between them. Per the germline V gene, CDR1 is SGHTA and CDR2 is FQGNSA. CDR3 size: 15 residues. CDR3 residues: CASSHENTRYNEQFF. The CDR3 nucleotides read TGTGCCAGCAGCCACGAGAACACCCGGTACAATGAGCAGTTCTTC.